This is a list of T cell receptor beta chains from one sample in a study of T-cell memory formation after mild COVID-19. TCRdb redid the calling of the 5' RACE reads with MiXCR, one entry per CDR3 protein. The sample holds about 350,000 distinct CDR3 sequences, around 14% seen once. The specimen sequenced was PBMCs or a T cell subset sorted from them (not recorded which). The source is a man aged 18 to 35 who had mild COVID-19 (a few samples of this study predate the infection). Cell type and time point are not known. CDR3s include the opening cysteine and the closing phenylalanine or tryptophan. The order of the fields is CDR3 DNA, CDR3 protein, V gene, J gene, clone size, D gene. D genes are given only for firm matches. Part of the rows lack a size; the others show once, few, many or a class for expanded clones.

CDR3 DNA: TGTGCCACCCAGACAGGGCACTATGGCTACACCTTC; CDR3 protein: CATQTGHYGYTF; V gene: TRBV6-1; J gene: TRBJ1-2; clone size: .; D gene: TRBD1
CDR3 DNA: TGTGCCAGCAGCTTACTCAGCCCCTATGGCTACACCTTC; CDR3 protein: CASSLLSPYGYTF; V gene: TRBV7-9; J gene: TRBJ1-2; clone size: many; D gene: .
CDR3 DNA: TGTGCCAGCAGCTCGGTCGCGGGGTCGGCCGGGGAGCTGTTTTTT; CDR3 protein: CASSSVAGSAGELFF; V gene: TRBV7-2; J gene: TRBJ2-2; clone size: many; D gene: .
CDR3 DNA: TGCGCCAGCAGCCGGGATGGGGCTTTACCTTATGAAGCTTTCTTT; CDR3 protein: CASSRDGALPYEAFF; V gene: TRBV5-1; J gene: TRBJ1-1; clone size: .; D gene: .
CDR3 DNA: TGTGCCAGCAGCACTTCGGGGGGTAATTCACCCCTCCACTTT; CDR3 protein: CASSTSGGNSPLHF; V gene: TRBV7-9; J gene: TRBJ1-6; clone size: .; D gene: .
CDR3 DNA: TGCGCCAGCAGCCAAGGGGTAGCGGTAGCCAAAAACATTCAGTACTTC; CDR3 protein: CASSQGVAVAKNIQYF; V gene: TRBV4-1; J gene: TRBJ2-4; clone size: .; D gene: .
CDR3 DNA: TGTGCCAGCAGTTTCTTTCTCCAGCCCCAGCATTTT; CDR3 protein: CASSFFLQPQHF; V gene: TRBV28; J gene: TRBJ1-5; clone size: many; D gene: .
CDR3 DNA: TGTGCCAGCAGCTCCCAGTCGGGAAACACCATATATTTT; CDR3 protein: CASSSQSGNTIYF; V gene: TRBV11-1; J gene: TRBJ1-3; clone size: .; D gene: .
CDR3 DNA: TGCGCCAGCAGCCTCGGGACCGACCAAGAGACCCAGTACTTC; CDR3 protein: CASSLGTDQETQYF; V gene: TRBV5-1; J gene: TRBJ2-5; clone size: many; D gene: .
CDR3 DNA: TGCGCCAGCAGCCAAGTGGTCGGGGGGCCAACCCAAGAGACCCAGTACTTC; CDR3 protein: CASSQVVGGPTQETQYF; V gene: TRBV4-1; J gene: TRBJ2-5; clone size: few; D gene: .
CDR3 DNA: TGTGCCAGTAGTATTTGGGGGGCCGAGCAGCCCCAGCATTTT; CDR3 protein: CASSIWGAEQPQHF; V gene: TRBV19; J gene: TRBJ1-5; clone size: .; D gene: .
CDR3 DNA: TGTGCCAGCAGCCCGCTCCGGGGGGCGAACACCGGGGAGCTGTTTTTT; CDR3 protein: CASSPLRGANTGELFF; V gene: TRBV11-2; J gene: TRBJ2-2; clone size: many; D gene: TRBD2
CDR3 DNA: TGCGCCAGCAGCCTCCAGGGGGCGAGGAAGGACACTGAAGCTTTCTTT; CDR3 protein: CASSLQGARKDTEAFF; V gene: TRBV4-1; J gene: TRBJ1-1; clone size: few; D gene: TRBD1